This TCR beta chain emerged from a study of graft-versus-host responses after intestinal transplantation. Study in general: After anti-thymocyte globulin induction, recipients took tacrolimus and steroids for roughly three years.

Assay used: immunoSEQ multiplex PCR; TCRdb lists only in-frame clones, some missing. The sample has 90,000 to 150,000 clones, approximately 95% seen once. As for this clone: Its antigen is as yet unknown.

Trimming stripped 0 bases from V and 2 bases from J, with 9 bases between. The CDR3 extends over 14 amino acids. CDR1 is SGDLS and CDR2 is YYNGEE in the germline V gene. The J gene is TRBJ2-7, the V gene TRBV9, with D perhaps matching TRBD1 (6 bases). This sample comprised unstimulated CD8+ T cells sorted from spleen or lymph node cells, obtained before intestinal transplant. The sequence came from a human donor who received an intestinal transplant. The CDR3, as DNA: TGTGCCAGCAGCGTAGAACAGGGAACCTACGAGCAGTACTTC. This translates into CASSVEQGTYEQYF.